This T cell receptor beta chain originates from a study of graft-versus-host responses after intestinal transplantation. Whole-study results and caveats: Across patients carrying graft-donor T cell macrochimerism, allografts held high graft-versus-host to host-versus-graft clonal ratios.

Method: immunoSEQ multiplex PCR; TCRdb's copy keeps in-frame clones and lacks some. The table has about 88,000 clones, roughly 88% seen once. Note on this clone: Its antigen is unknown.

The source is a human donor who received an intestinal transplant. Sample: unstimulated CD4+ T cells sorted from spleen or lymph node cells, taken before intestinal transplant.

Here the CDR3 DNA reads TGTGCCAGCAGCTTACAGGGTTGGATCTACGAGCAGTACTTC. It yields the protein CASSLQGWIYEQYF. The chain carries TRBV7-2 and TRBJ2-7; D possibly corresponds to TRBD1 (5 bases). Looked up from germline, CDR1 is SGHTA and CDR2 is FQGNSA. This CDR3 is 14 amino acids long. V lost 2 bases to trimming and J lost 3 bases, with 11 bases between them. The full variable domain, rest sourced from reference TRBV7-2 and TRBJ2-7, is GAGVSQSPSNKVTEKGKDVELRCDPISGHTALYWYRQSLGQGLEFLIYFQGNSAPDKSGLPSDRFSAERTGGSVSTLTIQRTQQEDSAVYLCASSLQGWIYEQYFGPGTRLTVT.